This is a list of T cell receptor beta chains from one sample in a study of cytomegalovirus exposure and HLA in healthy donors. Only in-frame clones appear in the TCRdb table, and some are missing; sequencing was by immunoSEQ multiplex PCR. The sample lists about 140,000 clones, almost 85% occurring once. Sequenced material: PBMCs. The receptors come from an older woman in good health and CMV-seropositive. Both conserved end residues are part of each CDR3. Fields, in order: CDR3 length, V gene, J gene, D gene, clone size, CDR3 protein, CDR3 DNA. The D gene is left open where the match is weak. Clone size is stated in some rows and not others, as once, few, many or a class when expanded.

16,TRBV1,TRBJ2-7,NA,NA,CTSSQGEAGRSYEQYF,TGCACCAGCAGCCAAGGAGAAGCGGGCCGCTCCTACGAGCAGTACTTC
12,TRBV5-5,TRBJ1-2,TRBD1,NA,CASSRDRDGYTF,TGTGCCAGCAGCAGGGACAGGGACGGCTACACCTTC
17,TRBV7-9,TRBJ2-2,TRBD1,NA,CASSSPRDRQFSGELFF,TGTGCCAGCAGCTCGCCCCGGGACAGGCAATTTTCCGGGGAGCTGTTTTTT
15,TRBV7-3,TRBJ2-7,NA,NA,CASSSTGTPNDEQYF,TGTGCCAGCAGCTCCACCGGGACTCCTAATGACGAGCAGTACTTC
16,TRBV9,TRBJ2-3,TRBD2,NA,CASSVVLAGAIDTQYF,TGTGCCAGCAGCGTAGTTCTAGCGGGAGCAATAGATACGCAGTATTTT
14,TRBV6-5,TRBJ2-7,TRBD2,few,CASTPLGGSGEQYF,TGTGCCAGCACCCCCCTCGGCGGGAGCGGGGAACAGTACTTC
16,TRBV19,TRBJ2-7,NA,NA,CASSPGHRSPSYEQYF,TGTGCCAGTAGTCCCGGCCACAGGTCCCCCTCCTACGAGCAGTACTTC
14,TRBV11-2,TRBJ2-7,TRBD2,NA,CASSNSGRGPEQYF,TGTGCCAGCAGCAATAGCGGGAGAGGGCCCGAGCAGTACTTC
15,TRBV18,TRBJ2-3,TRBD1,once,CASSPGQVSTDTQYF,TGTGCCAGCTCACCGGGACAGGTCAGCACAGATACGCAGTATTTT
16,TRBV9,TRBJ2-2,NA,NA,CASSVAGGTNTGELFF,TGTGCCAGCAGCGTAGCTGGCGGAACGAACACCGGGGAGCTGTTTTTT
13,TRBV30,TRBJ1-5,NA,few,CAWNGAGNQPQHF,TGTGCCTGGAATGGGGCAGGCAATCAGCCCCAGCATTTT
14,TRBV27,TRBJ2-7,NA,NA,CASSLVRGAYEQYF,TGTGCCAGCAGTTTGGTCAGGGGGGCCTACGAGCAGTACTTC
13,TRBV5-4,TRBJ2-7,NA,few,CASSFVTSYEQYF,TGTGCCAGCAGCTTCGTTACGAGCTACGAGCAGTACTTC
15,TRBV10-2,TRBJ1-2,TRBD1,NA,CASSGQATSTTGYTF,TGCGCCAGCAGCGGACAGGCGACCAGTACGACCGGCTACACCTTC
14,TRBV30,TRBJ1-4,NA,NA,CAWSHTNNNEKLFF,TGTGCCTGGAGTCATACAAACAATAATGAAAAACTGTTTTTT
11,TRBV2,TRBJ2-1,NA,NA,CASSGENEQFF,TGTGCCAGCAGTGGCGAAAATGAGCAGTTCTTC
13,TRBV10-3,TRBJ2-7,NA,NA,CAISDGTFGEQYF,TGTGCCATCAGTGACGGGACTTTCGGAGAGCAGTACTTC
13,TRBV29-1,TRBJ1-5,TRBD1,NA,CSVAGTGGQPQHF,TGCAGCGTTGCCGGGACAGGGGGTCAGCCCCAGCATTTT
14,TRBV27,TRBJ2-5,NA,NA,CASSISTGQETQYF,TGTGCCAGCAGTATTTCGACGGGACAAGAGACCCAGTACTTC
16,TRBV5-1,TRBJ1-2,TRBD1,NA,CASSPGPDRGSGGYTF,TGCGCCAGCAGCCCGGGGCCTGACAGGGGGAGCGGTGGCTACACCTTC
12,TRBV9,TRBJ2-1,TRBD2,NA,CASSGSGNEQFF,TGTGCCAGCAGTGGTAGCGGGAATGAGCAGTTCTTC
17,TRBV5-1,TRBJ2-3,TRBD2,once,CASSSPPGLAGADTQYF,TGCGCCAGCAGCTCCCCCCCCGGACTAGCGGGAGCAGATACGCAGTATTTT
14,TRBV27,TRBJ1-2,TRBD1,NA,CASSSIQGAQGYTF,TGTGCCAGCAGTTCAATACAGGGGGCGCAAGGCTACACCTTC
14,TRBV2,TRBJ2-7,TRBD1,NA,CASSWTGGMREQYF,TGTGCCAGCAGTTGGACAGGGGGAATGAGGGAGCAGTACTTC
13,TRBV7-9,TRBJ2-3,NA,NA,CASSLGSDDTQYF,TGTGCCAGCAGCTTAGGGAGCGACGATACGCAGTATTTT
15,TRBV27,TRBJ2-1,TRBD2,NA,CASRGLAGVRNEQFF,TGTGCCAGCAGGGGGCTAGCGGGAGTTCGCAATGAGCAGTTCTTC
12,TRBV7-9,TRBJ1-4,NA,NA,CASSKGNEKLFF,TGTGCCAGCAGCAAGGGGAATGAAAAACTGTTTTTT
14,TRBV7-9,TRBJ2-7,TRBD1,once,CASSLTHRGNEQYF,TGTGCCAGCAGCCTAACGCACAGGGGGAACGAGCAGTACTTC
14,TRBV6-1,TRBJ1-2,NA,NA,CASSLRSGNYGYTF,TGTGCCAGCAGCCTCCGATCAGGCAACTATGGCTACACCTTC
14,TRBV6-5,TRBJ2-7,TRBD2,few,CASSPGTSGYEQYF,TGTGCCAGCAGCCCAGGGACTAGCGGTTACGAGCAGTACTTC
14,TRBV25-1,TRBJ2-1,NA,NA,CASSEDTSYNEQFF,TGTGCCAGCAGTGAGGACACCTCCTACAATGAGCAGTTCTTC
15,TRBV30,TRBJ1-1,TRBD1,few,CAWSKETGGWTEAFF,TGTGCCTGGAGTAAAGAAACAGGGGGCTGGACTGAAGCTTTCTTT
16,TRBV10-3,TRBJ1-2,TRBD1,once,CAIRPATGDRGNGYTF,TGTGCCATCAGACCAGCGACTGGGGACAGGGGTAATGGCTACACCTTC
16,TRBV5-6,TRBJ1-1,TRBD1,NA,CASSLHQQGLNTEAFF,TGTGCCAGCAGCCTGCATCAACAGGGGCTGAACACTGAAGCTTTCTTT
16,TRBV7-2,TRBJ2-5,NA,few,CASSLALGGGGETQYF,TGTGCCAGCAGCTTAGCCCTGGGGGGAGGGGGAGAGACCCAGTACTTC
15,TRBV4-1,TRBJ2-2,TRBD1,NA,CASSLRQGDTGELFF,TGCGCCAGCAGCCTTAGACAGGGGGACACCGGGGAGCTGTTTTTT
15,TRBV19,TRBJ2-7,TRBD2,NA,CASSLTSGYLYEQYF,TGTGCCAGTAGTCTGACTAGCGGTTATCTATACGAGCAGTACTTC
13,TRBV5-8,TRBJ2-7,NA,NA,CASSLGRSYEQYF,TGTGCCAGCAGCTTGGGACGGAGCTACGAGCAGTACTTC
18,TRBV27,TRBJ2-7,TRBD2,NA,CASRNAGLAGGDSYEQYF,TGTGCCAGCCGCAACGCGGGACTAGCGGGGGGGGACTCCTACGAGCAGTACTTC
14,TRBV5-1,TRBJ2-7,NA,NA,CASSLVRGGSEQYF,TGCGCCAGCAGCTTGGTGAGAGGAGGAAGCGAGCAGTACTTC
14,TRBV27,TRBJ2-7,TRBD2,once,CASSQRGRPYEQYF,TGTGCCAGCAGCCAGCGGGGCCGTCCTTACGAGCAGTACTTC
12,TRBV28,TRBJ2-3,NA,few,CASSLRRDTQYF,TGTGCCAGCAGTTTGAGGAGAGATACGCAGTATTTT